The entry below gives a single TCR beta chain sequence along with its context. The record originates from a study of blood T cell repertoires in COVID-19. Study information: Acute-phase and convalescent COVID-19 samples originated in the United States, Italy and Spain. PBMCs, B-cell-depleted T cells, or T cells were the source of the cDNA or gDNA that made up the material.

Authors' methods: Scientists estimated how many nucleated cells there were by amplifying reference gene primers. Profiling relied on immunoSEQ multiplex PCR, and the TCRdb table lists in-frame clones only, not all of them. For V, J and clone size, that table is used; D and trimming come from the DNA. The repertoire holds approximately 280,000 clones, with approximately 91% as singletons. V lost 3 bases to trimming and J lost 7 bases; unmatched junction nucleotides: 14. There are 18 residues in the CDR3. Germline-derived CDR1 and CDR2 are SGHDN and FVKESK. Material: peripheral blood. The chain employs TRBV14 and TRBJ1-4; 10 nucleotides match TRBD1. This clonotype originated in a woman aged 60-75 years with acute or convalescent COVID-19. DNA of the CDR3: TGTGCCAGCAGCCATGCCTTCCGGGGGGACAGGGGAAGTGAAAAACTGTTTTTT. Its protein is CASSHAFRGDRGSEKLFF. Full variable domain (missing parts from reference TRBV14 and TRBJ1-4): EAGVTQFPSHSVIEKGQTVTLRCDPISGHDNLYWYRRVMGKEIKFLLHFVKESKQDESGMPNNRFLAERTGGTYSTLKVQPAELEDSGVYFCASSHAFRGDRGSEKLFFGSGTQLSVL.